This TCR beta chain originates from a study of T cell changes during pregnancy in multiple sclerosis. Data came from immunoSEQ multiplex PCR; TCRdb stores just in-frame clones and leaves some out. In the table there are about 71,000 clones, over 75% of which are singletons. Germline CDR1 and CDR2: PRHDT and FYEKMQ (reference sequence). V lost 4 bases and J 2 bases, leaving 16 bases between the germline ends. This CDR3 has 16 amino acids. The source is a female donor with multiple sclerosis, enrolled in a pregnancy study. Specimen: CD8+ T cells from peripheral blood mononuclear cells, collected before pregnancy. The chain employs TRBV13 and TRBJ2-3; perhaps TRBD2 as D (6 bases). CDR3 loop: CASSSPSAIYTDTQYF. CDR3 nucleotide sequence: TGTGCCAGCAGCTCTCCTAGCGCCATTTACACAGATACGCAGTATTTT. Drawing the rest from reference TRBV13 and TRBJ2-3, the complete variable domain is AAGVIQSPRHLIKEKRETATLKCYPIPRHDTVYWYQQGPGQDPQFLISFYEKMQSDKGSIPDRFSAQQFSDYHSELNMSSLELGDSALYFCASSSPSAIYTDTQYFGPGTRLTVL.